This entry lists 26 T cell receptor beta chains sequenced from one sample in a study of T cells in Graves' hyperthyroidism and ophthalmopathy. The TCR beta CDR3 regions underwent amplification using RNA transcripts as the source. Primed by the HTBI set, a first-round RT-PCR was run on the TCR CDR3. TCRdb ran MiXCR on the multiplex PCR reads and lists one entry per CDR3 protein. The data hold roughly 560,000 distinct CDR3 sequences, with under 15% observed a single time. The sample taken for sequencing was blood. The source of these receptors is a woman in her 40s with Graves' ophthalmopathy.

This clonotype appeared many times. J is TRBJ2-7 and V is TRBV6-1; possibly TRBD1 for D (6 bases). Germline CDR1 and CDR2: MNHNS and SASEGT. This CDR3 is built from 15 residues. The V gene lost 0 bases and the J gene lost 0 bases, with 9 bases spanning the gap. CDR3 sequence (DNA): TGTGCCAGCAGTGAAGCCCCAGGGGCCTCCTACGAGCAGTACTTC. As protein: CASSEAPGASYEQYF.

This clonotype was seen ten or more times. In DNA, the CDR3 is TGTGCCAGTAGTCCCCGACAGGGGATGGGAGAGACCCAGTACTTC. It translates to CASSPRQGMGETQYF. The chain recombines TRBV19 with TRBJ2-5; the match to TRBD1 covers 8 bases. CDR3 length equals 15 residues. Trimming removed 5 bases from V and 4 bases from J; junction bases left unmatched: 9. Germline V gives CDR1 LNHDA, CDR2 SQIVND (reference sequence).

This clonotype was observed at least ten times. The chain joins TRBV7-8 to TRBJ2-2, with TRBD2 as a possible D gene (5 bases). Germline CDR1 SGHVS, CDR2 FQNEAQ. V lost 1 base and J 5 bases, leaving 8 bases between the germline ends. This CDR3 has 14 amino acids. The CDR3 is CASSLDVATGELFF. As DNA, the CDR3 is TGTGCCAGCAGCTTAGATGTAGCGACCGGGGAGCTGTTTTTT.

In this sample, this clonotype turned up many times. The chain combines TRBV29-1 with TRBJ1-2; 7 nucleotides align to TRBD1. CDR3 length: 16 residues. V shed 3 bases, J shed 0 bases, and the junction held 10 bases outside the gene matches. CDR1 SQVTM and CDR2 ANQGSEA come from the germline V gene. CDR3 in amino acids: CSVDRHTGAANYGYTF. CDR3 nucleotides: TGCAGCGTTGATCGGCACACAGGGGCTGCTAACTATGGCTACACCTTC.

This clonotype was picked up many times. The chain uses TRBV12-3 or TRBV12-4 and TRBJ2-5; a weak D match, TRBD2 (6 bases). The CDR3 covers 14 residues. V lost 2 bases and J 2 bases, leaving 9 bases between the germline ends. The chain's CDR3 is CASSLHGTQETQYF. CDR3 DNA: TGTGCCAGCAGTTTACACGGGACTCAAGAGACCCAGTACTTC.

This clonotype came up many times. CDR3: CASSSPSGTGGPRGSWEQYF. The DNA of the CDR3 is TGTGCCAGCAGTTCCCCTTCGGGGACAGGGGGTCCCCGTGGTTCGTGGGAGCAGTACTTC. The chain employs TRBV6-6 and TRBJ2-7, with 11 bases that match TRBD1. The CDR3 has 20 amino acids. The V and J ends lost 4 bases and 7 bases, in that order; junction bases with no gene match: 24. Germline loops: CDR1 MNHNY, CDR2 SVGAGI (reference sequence).

This clonotype was seen many times. The rearrangement joins TRBV7-2 to TRBJ2-5; 16 bases are a match to TRBD2. The CDR3 length is 16 residues. J was trimmed by 3 bases and V by 6 bases; bases with no gene match: 4. Per the germline V gene, CDR1 is SGHTA and CDR2 is FQGNSA. CDR3 DNA: TGTGCCAGCAGAAGGGGACTAGCGGGAGGGAAAGAGACCCAGTACTTC. Protein sequence: CASRRGLAGGKETQYF.

The CDR3 bases are TGTGCCAGCAGTTACGGACACTTTGGGGACACTGAAGCTTTCTTT. Translating it yields CASSYGHFGDTEAFF. V is TRBV6-2 or TRBV6-3 and J is TRBJ1-1; weak D call: TRBD1 (5 bases). The CDR3 has 15 residues. The germline V gene has CDR1 MNHEY and CDR2 SVGEGT. V lost 2 bases to trimming and J lost 3 bases, with 13 bases between them.

This clonotype was found many times. The chain employs TRBV20-1 and TRBJ1-2; D gene unclear. The ends were cut back, 3 bases at V and 4 bases at J, with 6 bases in the middle. Germline CDR1 and CDR2: DFQATT and SNEGSKA (reference sequence). CDR3 length: 11 amino acids. The CDR3, as DNA: TGCAGTGCTAGCCAAGGCTATGGCTACACCTTC. It specifies CSASQGYGYTF.

V and J are TRBV29-1 and TRBJ1-1, with a tentative D call TRBD1 (6 bases). This CDR3 has 13 amino acids. V lost 3 bases to trimming and J lost 3 bases, with 11 bases between them. The germline V gene encodes CDR1 SQVTM and CDR2 ANQGSEA. The CDR3 nucleotides read TGCAGCGTTGAGGGGGCGCAGGACACTGAAGCTTTCTTT. This codes for CSVEGAQDTEAFF. Full variable domain (outside the CDR3, taken from reference TRBV29-1 and TRBJ1-1): SAVISQKPSRDICQRGTSLTIQCQVDSQVTMMFWYRQQPGQSLTLIATANQGSEATYESGFVIDKFPISRPNLTFSTLTVSNMSPEDSSIYLCSVEGAQDTEAFFGQGTRLTVV.

This clonotype has at least ten counts. The rearrangement links TRBV30 to TRBJ1-1, with D uncertain. There are 12 residues in the CDR3. The V end lost 3 bases, the J end lost 5 bases, and 10 bases lay between the germline ends. From germline, CDR1 is GTSNPN and CDR2 SVGIG (reference sequence). CDR3 DNA: TGTGCCTGGAGACGGCGGGAAACTGAAGCTTTCTTT. Protein sequence: CAWRRRETEAFF.

A word on this clonotype: Since a much larger clone is just one base distant, this may be a read error. The chain uses TRBV12-3 or TRBV12-4 and TRBJ2-7, with D perhaps TRBD2 (6 bases). V dropped 3 bases and J dropped 4 bases, with 10 bases sitting between them. The CDR3 is made up of 13 amino acids. The CDR3 nucleotides read TGTGCCAGCAGTTTGCCTAGCGAGTACGAGCAGTACTTC. Amino acids: CASSLPSEYEQYF.

This clonotype was observed many times. J is TRBJ2-5 and V is TRBV12-3 or TRBV12-4; D unresolved. V lost 1 base and J lost 3, with 9 bases in between. CDR3 size: 14 residues. The CDR3 loop is CASSLVVVEETQYF. In nucleotides, the CDR3 is TGTGCCAGCAGTTTAGTCGTAGTAGAAGAGACCCAGTACTTC.

This clonotype has at least ten counts. V gene TRBV6-2 or TRBV6-3 combines with J gene TRBJ2-7; D gene ambiguous. This CDR3 contains 17 residues. Germline CDR1 MNHEY, CDR2 SVGEGT. With 2 bases removed from V and 1 base from J, the gap between germline ends came to 18 bases. The CDR3 spells CASSYPIDNHPSYEQYF. The CDR3 DNA reads TGTGCCAGCAGTTACCCGATTGATAACCACCCGTCCTACGAGCAGTACTTC.

There are many counts of this clonotype. This CDR3 reads CASSQEGAGNTIYF. Here the CDR3 DNA reads TGTGCCAGCAGCCAAGAAGGGGCTGGAAACACCATATATTTT. The chain recombines TRBV3-1 with TRBJ1-3, with TRBD1 as a possible D gene (5 bases). The V gene lost 0 bases and the J gene lost 2 bases, with 5 bases spanning the gap. Germline CDR1 is LGHDT and CDR2 is YNNKEL (reference sequence). This CDR3 has 14 amino acids.

Only one count was recorded for this clonotype. The chain is built from TRBV12-3 or TRBV12-4 and TRBJ1-2; D is perhaps TRBD1 (5 bases). This CDR3 has 15 residues. Trimming took 4 bases from V and 8 from J, leaving 20 bases between them. The CDR3 nucleotides are TGTGCCAGCAGTTCCCCGGGGCAGGGACTAGGAGGCTACACCTTC. Its translation is CASSSPGQGLGGYTF.

The sample holds many counts of this clonotype. The chain uses TRBV30 and TRBJ1-2; no reliable D call. Trimming shortened V by 3 bases and J by 2 bases, and 7 bases separated the two germline ends. Germline CDR1 and CDR2: GTSNPN and SVGIG (reference sequence). The CDR3 sequence is 12 residues long. CDR3 loop: CAWSIGNYGYTF. In nucleotides, the CDR3 is TGTGCCTGGAGCATCGGCAACTATGGCTACACCTTC.

This clonotype was counted at least ten times. J is TRBJ2-7 and V is TRBV6-2 or TRBV6-3; D assignment may be TRBD1 or TRBD2 (6 bases each). This CDR3 spans 15 amino acids. The V end was cut by 5 bases, the J end by 4 bases, with 18 bases between. The germline CDR1 and CDR2 sequences are MNHEY and SVGEGT. CDR3 loop: CASSRELRGPYEQYF. Here the CDR3 DNA reads TGTGCCAGCAGTCGCGAACTACGGGGGCCATACGAGCAGTACTTC.

This clonotype was seen more than once but under ten times. CDR3 loop: CAWSVYPGSGRTAYEQYF. Here the CDR3 DNA reads TGTGCCTGGAGTGTATACCCTGGTAGCGGGAGGACTGCCTACGAGCAGTACTTC. This chain joins TRBV30 and TRBJ2-7, with 10 bases fitting TRBD2. From germline, CDR1 is GTSNPN and CDR2 SVGIG (reference sequence). J lost 2 bases, V lost 0 bases, and 13 bases had no gene match. There are 18 residues in the CDR3.

This clonotype was seen at least ten times. The CDR3 sequence is CASSPPGHTSYEQYF. CDR3 sequence (DNA): TGTGCCAGCAGCCCCCCAGGGCATACTTCCTACGAGCAGTACTTC. The chain combines TRBV7-8 with TRBJ2-7, with D possibly TRBD1 on 5 matching bases. Germline loops: CDR1 SGHVS, CDR2 FQNEAQ. The CDR3 has 15 amino acids. V was clipped by 5 bases and J by 1 base, with 15 bases between them.

V and J are TRBV9 and TRBJ1-2; a possible D gene is TRBD1 (6 bases). Per the germline V gene, CDR1 is SGDLS and CDR2 is YYNGEE. The CDR3 loop spans 14 amino acids. The V end was cut by 0 bases, the J end by 3 bases, with 9 bases between. The CDR3 DNA is TGTGCCAGCAGCGTAGATTCAGGGGACTATGGCTACACCTTC. As protein: CASSVDSGDYGYTF.

This clonotype has ten or more counts. CDR3 nucleotide sequence: TGCAGTGCTAGAGCAGGACTAGCCTACGAGCAGTACTTC. This codes for CSARAGLAYEQYF. The J gene is TRBJ2-7, the V gene TRBV20-1; the match to TRBD2 covers 7 bases. This CDR3 region has 13 residues. The germline CDR1 and CDR2 sequences are DFQATT and SNEGSKA (reference sequence). J gave up 2 bases and V 1 base, and 2 bases lay outside the gene matches.

The chain uses TRBV4-1 and TRBJ2-3, with TRBD1 identical over 8 bases. Germline values: CDR1 MGHRA, CDR2 YSYEKL. The J segment lost 3 bases and the V segment lost 0 bases, leaving 5 bases of the junction unmatched. The CDR3 sequence is 16 residues long. CDR3 region: CASSQDVGTGTDTQYF. CDR3 sequence (DNA): TGCGCCAGCAGCCAAGATGTCGGGACAGGTACAGATACGCAGTATTTT.

This clonotype was detected ten times or more. This chain uses TRBV5-1 with TRBJ1-2; TRBD1 aligns across 8 bases. The trim removed 4 bases at V and 2 bases at J, leaving 4 bases unmatched. The CDR3 has 14 residues. The germline V gene encodes CDR1 SGHRS and CDR2 YFSETQ. The CDR3 coding sequence is TGCGCCAGCAGCAAGGGACAGGACAACTATGGCTACACCTTC. Translated: CASSKGQDNYGYTF.

The table lists this clonotype with many counts. This rearrangement joins TRBV27 to TRBJ1-2; 7 nucleotides match TRBD1. J lost 6 bases, V lost 2 bases, and 3 bases had no gene match. Germline V gene sequence: CDR1 MNHEY, CDR2 SMNVEV (reference sequence). The CDR3 sequence is 13 residues long. This CDR3 is CASSLIGGNGYTF. The CDR3 DNA reads TGTGCCAGCAGTTTAATAGGGGGCAATGGCTACACCTTC.

The chain combines TRBV19 with TRBJ1-2, with 9 bases identical to TRBD1. CDR1 LNHDA and CDR2 SQIVND come from the germline V gene (reference sequence). The V gene end was trimmed by 6 bases and the J gene end by 4 bases; junction bases not matched to a gene: 6. This CDR3 has 14 residues. The CDR3 DNA follows: TGTGCCAGTAGAACTCCGGGACAGGGCTATGGCTACACCTTC. Translating gives CASRTPGQGYGYTF.